This T cell receptor beta chain was recorded in a study of cytomegalovirus exposure and HLA in healthy donors. Turning to the study itself: The same platform as the roughly 630 first-cohort repertoires was used for the 130 or so validation repertoires, a later analysis reported.

Comments on this clone: Antigen: not known.

The repertoire was sequenced with immunoSEQ multiplex PCR; TCRdb's copy has only in-frame clones and lacks some. The sample lists 150,000 to 180,000 clones; about 86% were seen once. Whole-study results and caveats: In vitro data verified a few CMV-associated chains as specific for CMV antigens. According to a subsequent analysis, TCR clusters identified in the first cohort showed a tendency to co-occur across the 120 validation repertoires. Rare TCR sequences predominated, though certain public TCRs were found in many donors.

The CDR3 length is 14 residues. Trimming stripped 0 bases from V and 6 bases from J, with 11 bases between. Germline CDR1 is SGHTA and CDR2 is FQGTGA. Input material: PBMCs. The chain uses TRBV7-3 and TRBJ1-1; TRBD1 might be the D (5 bases). The TCR was taken from a human donor in good health. CDR3 protein: CASSLTGKGAEAFF. In DNA, the CDR3 is TGTGCCAGCAGCTTAACGGGGAAAGGGGCTGAAGCTTTCTTT.